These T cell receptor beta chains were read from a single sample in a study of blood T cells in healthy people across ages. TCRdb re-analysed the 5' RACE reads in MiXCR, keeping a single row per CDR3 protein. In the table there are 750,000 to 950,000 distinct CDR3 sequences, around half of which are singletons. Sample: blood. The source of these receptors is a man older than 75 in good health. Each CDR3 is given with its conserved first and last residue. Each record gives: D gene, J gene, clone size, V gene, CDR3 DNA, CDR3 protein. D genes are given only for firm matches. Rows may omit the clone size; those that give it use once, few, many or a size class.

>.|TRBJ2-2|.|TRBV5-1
TGCGCCAGCAGCCCTACCGGCAGCTCGGGCACCGGGGAGCTGTTTTTT
CASSPTGSSGTGELFF
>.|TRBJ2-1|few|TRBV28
TGTGCCAGCAGTCCCTCTAGAAATGAGCAGTTCTTC
CASSPSRNEQFF
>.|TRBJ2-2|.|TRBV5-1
TGCGCCAGCAGCTTGAAAGGACAACCGAGCGCCGGGGAGCTGTTTTTT
CASSLKGQPSAGELFF
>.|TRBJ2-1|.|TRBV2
TGTGCCAGCCCCAGGGGTAAAAATGAGCAGTTCTTC
CASPRGKNEQFF
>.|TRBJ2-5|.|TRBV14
TGTGCCAGCAGCCAAATGAGGGGTGGGAGAGAGACCCAGTACTTC
CASSQMRGGRETQYF
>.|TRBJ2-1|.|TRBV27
TGTGCCAGCAGTTTGACCGGTCCCTACAATGAGCAGTTCTTC
CASSLTGPYNEQFF
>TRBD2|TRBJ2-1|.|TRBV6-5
TGTGCCAGCAGTTACTGGAGCGGGAGCTCCTACAATGAGCAGTTCTTC
CASSYWSGSSYNEQFF
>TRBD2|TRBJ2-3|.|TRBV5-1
TGCGCCAGCACCTCCGGGACTAGCGGAACAGATACGCAGTATTTT
CASTSGTSGTDTQYF
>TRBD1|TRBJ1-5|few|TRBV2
TGTGCCAGCAGTAAACCGGGACAGGGCAATCAGCCCCAGCATTTT
CASSKPGQGNQPQHF
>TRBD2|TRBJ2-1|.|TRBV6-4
TGTGCCAGCAGAAAAACTAGCGGGAGGTTCAATGAGCAGTTCTTC
CASRKTSGRFNEQFF
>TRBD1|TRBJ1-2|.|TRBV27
TGTGCCAGCAGTTCCCGGGACAGGGGGTGGAATGGCTACACCTTC
CASSSRDRGWNGYTF
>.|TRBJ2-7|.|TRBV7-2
TGTGCCAGCAGCTTAGGGCTACCGTCCTACGAGCAGTACTTC
CASSLGLPSYEQYF
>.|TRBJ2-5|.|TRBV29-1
TGCAGCGTTAGGAGGGGACAAGAGACCCAGTACTTC
CSVRRGQETQYF
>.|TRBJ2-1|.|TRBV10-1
TGCGCCAGCAGCGAAGGGGGGGCCGGGGTCAATGAGCAGTTCTTC
CASSEGGAGVNEQFF
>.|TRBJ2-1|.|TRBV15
TGTGCCACCAGCATAGTAGCCCTCGAGTCCCACAATGAGCAGTTCTTC
CATSIVALESHNEQFF
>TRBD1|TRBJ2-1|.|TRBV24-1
TGTGCCACCAGTGATCTCGCGGGGACAGGGGAAGGTGAGCAGTTCTTC
CATSDLAGTGEGEQFF
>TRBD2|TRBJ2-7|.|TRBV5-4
TGTGCCAGCAGCCCAAAAGGGGGCCTAGCGGGGGCCTACGAGCAGTACTTC
CASSPKGGLAGAYEQYF
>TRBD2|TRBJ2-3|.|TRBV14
TGTGCCAGCAGTCAGGGCGGGAGTTCGAACAGATACGCGTATTTT
CASSQGGSSNRYAYF
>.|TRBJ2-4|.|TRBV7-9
TGTGCCAGCAGCTCCACAGCAGGCTTGCAGGAGCTAGCCAAAAACATTCAGTACTTC
CASSSTAGLQELAKNIQYF
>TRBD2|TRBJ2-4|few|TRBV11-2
TGTGCCAGCAGCCCCCTTAGCGGGCCAGGTTGGGGGGGCAAAAACATTCAGTACTTC
CASSPLSGPGWGGKNIQYF
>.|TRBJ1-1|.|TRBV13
TGTGCCAGCACCTCCTACCGGGAAGAATATGAAGCTTTCTTT
CASTSYREEYEAFF
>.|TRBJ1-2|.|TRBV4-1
TGCGCCAGCAGCCAAGAAAGGAAGGGAGGTGGCTACACCTTC
CASSQERKGGGYTF
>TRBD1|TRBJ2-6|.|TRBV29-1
TGCAGCGTTGACGCGCAGGGGGCCGACGTCCTGACTTTC
CSVDAQGADVLTF
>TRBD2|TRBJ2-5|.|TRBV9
TGTGCCAGCAGCGTAGCTTCAGCGGGAGGGCAGGAGACCCAGTACTTC
CASSVASAGGQETQYF
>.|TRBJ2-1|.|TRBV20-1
TGCAGTGCTCGCGCCTACAATGAGCAGTTCTTC
CSARAYNEQFF
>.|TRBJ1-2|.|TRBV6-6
TGTGCCAGCAGTTACGTGACAGAGGGGGAAACTAACTATGGCTACACCTTC
CASSYVTEGETNYGYTF
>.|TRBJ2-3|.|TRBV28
TGTGCCAGCGGCTTAGTCGGTACAGATACGCAGTATTTT
CASGLVGTDTQYF
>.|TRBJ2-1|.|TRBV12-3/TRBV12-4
TGTGCCAGCAGTCGAGACAACTTCGGTTGGAATGAGCAGTTCTTC
CASSRDNFGWNEQFF
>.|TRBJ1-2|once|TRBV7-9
TGTGCCAGCAGCTTACGGACCACAGCGATGAACTATGGCTACACCTTC
CASSLRTTAMNYGYTF
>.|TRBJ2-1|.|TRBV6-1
TGTGCCAGCACCCGGGGGAGCGGCAGGAGTCACACCTACAATGAGCAGTTCTTC
CASTRGSGRSHTYNEQFF
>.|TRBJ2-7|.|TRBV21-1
TGTGCCAGCAGCAAACTGTTGCCAGACTACGAGCAGTACTTC
CASSKLLPDYEQYF
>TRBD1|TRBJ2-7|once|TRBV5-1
TGCGCCAGCAGCCCCCGACAGGGATCGTACTACGAGCAGTACTTC
CASSPRQGSYYEQYF
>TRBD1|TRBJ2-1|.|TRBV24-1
TGTGCCACCAGTGATCACCCGGGACAGGGGGCCACCGAGCAGTTCTTC
CATSDHPGQGATEQFF
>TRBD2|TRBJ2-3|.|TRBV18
TGTGCCAGCTCATTCTTGGTGGCGGGAGAGTCTCGCGGCACAGATACGCAGTATTTT
CASSFLVAGESRGTDTQYF
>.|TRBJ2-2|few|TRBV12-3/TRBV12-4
TGTGCCAGCAGTTTAGGGCAATACACCGGGGAGCTGTTTTTT
CASSLGQYTGELFF
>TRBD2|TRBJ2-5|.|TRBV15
TGTGCCACCAGCAGTCAAGTTCTAGCGGGACAGGAGACCCAGTACTTC
CATSSQVLAGQETQYF
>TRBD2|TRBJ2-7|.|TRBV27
TGTGCCAGCAGTCCTTGGGGACTAGCGGGAGAGTACGAGCAGTACTTC
CASSPWGLAGEYEQYF
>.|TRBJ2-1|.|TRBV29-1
TGCAGCGTTGAAGAGGGCAGCGGCCAATCGACCCAGTTCTTC
CSVEEGSGQSTQFF
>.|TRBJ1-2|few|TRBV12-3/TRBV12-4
TGTGCCAGCAGCCCTCGGCGGTCAGGGCTTGCGATTAACTATGGCTACACCTTC
CASSPRRSGLAINYGYTF
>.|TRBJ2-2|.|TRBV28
TGTGCCAGCAGCTTACTTCTTCAGGCTGGGGCCGGGGAGCTGTTTTTT
CASSLLLQAGAGELFF